This TCR beta chain appears in the sequencing data of a study of identical twins' blood T cells. Three pairs of healthy female monozygous twins were the donors. Source study methods: Clonotypes per individual ranged from about 100,000 to nearly 550,000. A single record per CDR3 protein comes from TCRdb applying MiXCR to the 5' RACE reads. TCRdb, not the original authors, processed these V and J calls. The table records hundreds of thousands of distinct CDR3 sequences, about 28% of them present only once. This clonotype has more than one count but fewer than ten. The clonotype comes from a woman aged 18-49 years in good health. The sequenced sample was PBMCs.

As DNA, the CDR3 is TGTGCCAGCAGCTCGCCCAGGGCCAGCATGAACACTGAAGCTTTCTTT. Its protein product is CASSSPRASMNTEAFF. This chain links TRBV7-9 with TRBJ1-1; possibly TRBD1 for D (5 bases). This CDR3 contains 16 residues. V lost 4 bases and J lost 0, with 15 bases in between. In germline, CDR1 is SEHNR, CDR2 FQNEAQ (reference sequence).